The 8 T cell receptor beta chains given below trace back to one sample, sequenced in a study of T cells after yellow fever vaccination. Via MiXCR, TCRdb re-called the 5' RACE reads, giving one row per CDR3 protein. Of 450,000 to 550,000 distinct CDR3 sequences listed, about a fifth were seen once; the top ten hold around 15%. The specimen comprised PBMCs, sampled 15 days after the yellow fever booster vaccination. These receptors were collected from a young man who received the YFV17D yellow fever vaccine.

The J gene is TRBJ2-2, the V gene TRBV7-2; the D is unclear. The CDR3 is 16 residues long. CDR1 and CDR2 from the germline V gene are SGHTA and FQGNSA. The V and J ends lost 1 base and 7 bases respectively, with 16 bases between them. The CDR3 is CASSLVGSLLGGELFF. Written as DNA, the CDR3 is TGTGCCAGCAGCTTAGTGGGGTCGCTCCTGGGCGGGGAGCTGTTTTTT.

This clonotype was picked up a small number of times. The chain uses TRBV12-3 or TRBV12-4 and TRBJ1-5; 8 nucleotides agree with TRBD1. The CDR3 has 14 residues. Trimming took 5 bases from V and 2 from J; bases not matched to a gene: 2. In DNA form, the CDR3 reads TGTGCCAGCAGTAAGACAGGGGGCAATCAGCCCCAGCATTTT. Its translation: CASSKTGGNQPQHF.

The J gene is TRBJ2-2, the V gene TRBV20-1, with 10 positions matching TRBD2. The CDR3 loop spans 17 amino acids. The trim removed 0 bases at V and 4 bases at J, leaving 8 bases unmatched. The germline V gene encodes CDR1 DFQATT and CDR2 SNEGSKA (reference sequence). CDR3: CSARDRSGRASTGELFF. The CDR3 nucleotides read TGCAGTGCTAGAGATCGGAGCGGGAGGGCGAGCACCGGGGAGCTGTTTTTT.

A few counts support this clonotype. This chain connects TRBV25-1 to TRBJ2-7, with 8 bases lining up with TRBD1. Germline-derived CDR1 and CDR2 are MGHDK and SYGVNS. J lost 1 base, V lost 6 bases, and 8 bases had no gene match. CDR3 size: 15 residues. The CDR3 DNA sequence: TGTGCCAGCAGCCCCCTTAACAGGGGGTCCTACGAGCAGTACTTC. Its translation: CASSPLNRGSYEQYF.

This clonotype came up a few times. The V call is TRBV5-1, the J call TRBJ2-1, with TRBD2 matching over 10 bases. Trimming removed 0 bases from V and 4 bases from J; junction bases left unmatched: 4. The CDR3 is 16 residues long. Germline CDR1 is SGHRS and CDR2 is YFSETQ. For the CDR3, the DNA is TGCGCCAGCAGCTTGGACCCGGGACTAGCGTACAATGAGCAGTTCTTC. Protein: CASSLDPGLAYNEQFF.

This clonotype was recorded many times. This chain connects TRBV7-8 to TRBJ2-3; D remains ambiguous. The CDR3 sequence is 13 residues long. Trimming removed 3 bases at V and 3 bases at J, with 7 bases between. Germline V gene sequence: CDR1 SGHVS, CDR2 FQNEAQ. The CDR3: CASSFTATDTQYF. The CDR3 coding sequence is TGTGCCAGCAGCTTCACAGCGACAGATACGCAGTATTTT.

The CDR3 region is CASSYSSVEGEKLFF. The CDR3, as DNA: TGTGCCAGCAGTTACTCGTCAGTAGAAGGTGAAAAACTGTTTTTT. J is TRBJ1-4 and V is TRBV6-5, with unresolved D. Germline V gene sequence: CDR1 MNHEY, CDR2 SVGAGI. Deletions cut 0 bases from V and 7 bases from J, with 12 bases between. This CDR3 comprises 15 residues.

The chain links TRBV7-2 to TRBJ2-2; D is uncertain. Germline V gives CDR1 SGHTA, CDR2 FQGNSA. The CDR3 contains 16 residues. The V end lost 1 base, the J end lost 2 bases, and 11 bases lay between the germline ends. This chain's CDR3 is CASSLGSQRNTGELFF. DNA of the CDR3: TGTGCCAGCAGCTTAGGGTCACAGCGAAACACCGGGGAGCTGTTTTTT.